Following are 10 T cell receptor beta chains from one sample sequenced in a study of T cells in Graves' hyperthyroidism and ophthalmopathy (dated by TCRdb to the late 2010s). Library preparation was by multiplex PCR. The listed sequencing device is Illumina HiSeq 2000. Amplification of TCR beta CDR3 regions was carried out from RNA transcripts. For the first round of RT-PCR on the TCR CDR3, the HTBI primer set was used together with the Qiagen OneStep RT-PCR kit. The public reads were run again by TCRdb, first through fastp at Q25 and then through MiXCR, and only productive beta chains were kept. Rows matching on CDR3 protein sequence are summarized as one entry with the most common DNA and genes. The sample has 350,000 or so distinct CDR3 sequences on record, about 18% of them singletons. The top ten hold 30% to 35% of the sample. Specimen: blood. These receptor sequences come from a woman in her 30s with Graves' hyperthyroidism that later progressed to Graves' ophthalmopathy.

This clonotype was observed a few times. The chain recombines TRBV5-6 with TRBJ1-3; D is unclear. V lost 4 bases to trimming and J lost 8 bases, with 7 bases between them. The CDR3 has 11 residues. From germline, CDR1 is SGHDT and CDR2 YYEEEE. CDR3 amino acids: CASSQGHTIYF. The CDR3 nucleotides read TGTGCCAGCAGCCAAGGCCACACCATATATTTT.

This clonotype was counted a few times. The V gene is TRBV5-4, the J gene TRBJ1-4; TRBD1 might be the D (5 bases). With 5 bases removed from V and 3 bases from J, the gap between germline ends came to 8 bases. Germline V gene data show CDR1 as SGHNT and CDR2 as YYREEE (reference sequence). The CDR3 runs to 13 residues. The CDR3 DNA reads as TGTGCCAGCAGAAAAGGGGCTAATGAAAAACTGTTTTTT. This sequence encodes CASRKGANEKLFF.

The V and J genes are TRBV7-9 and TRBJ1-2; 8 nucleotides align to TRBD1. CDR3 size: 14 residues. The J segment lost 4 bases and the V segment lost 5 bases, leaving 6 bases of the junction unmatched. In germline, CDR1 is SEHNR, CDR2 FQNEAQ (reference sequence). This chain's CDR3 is CASSQDDRGYGYTF. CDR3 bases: TGTGCCAGCAGCCAAGACGACAGGGGCTATGGCTACACCTTC.

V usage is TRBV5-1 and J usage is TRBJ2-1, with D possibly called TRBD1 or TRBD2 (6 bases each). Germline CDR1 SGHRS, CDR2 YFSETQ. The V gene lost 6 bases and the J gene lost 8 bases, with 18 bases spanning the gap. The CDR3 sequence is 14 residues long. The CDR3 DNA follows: TGCGCCAGCAAGGAAACGGGGGCCTCCCATGAGCAGTTCTTC. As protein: CASKETGASHEQFF.

The CDR3 region is CATWVPDQPQHF. The CDR3 DNA sequence: TGTGCCACATGGGTTCCGGATCAGCCCCAGCATTTT. The gene calls are TRBV6-1 and TRBJ1-5; D not certain. The CDR3 sequence is 12 residues long. The germline gives CDR1 MNHNS, CDR2 SASEGT. Trimming removed 10 bases at V and 5 bases at J, with 12 bases between.

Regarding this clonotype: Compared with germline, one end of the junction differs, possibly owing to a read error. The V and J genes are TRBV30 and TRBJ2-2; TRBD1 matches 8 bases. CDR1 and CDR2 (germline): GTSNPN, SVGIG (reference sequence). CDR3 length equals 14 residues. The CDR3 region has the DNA TGTGCCTGTTTGACAGGGGCCAACACCCGGGAGCTGTTTTTT. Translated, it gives CACLTGANTRELFF.

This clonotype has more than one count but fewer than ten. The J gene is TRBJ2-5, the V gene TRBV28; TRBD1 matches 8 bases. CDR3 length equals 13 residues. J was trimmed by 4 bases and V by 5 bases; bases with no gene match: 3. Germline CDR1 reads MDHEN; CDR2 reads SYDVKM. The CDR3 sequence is CASSMTGAETQYF. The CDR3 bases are TGTGCCAGCAGTATGACAGGGGCAGAGACCCAGTACTTC.

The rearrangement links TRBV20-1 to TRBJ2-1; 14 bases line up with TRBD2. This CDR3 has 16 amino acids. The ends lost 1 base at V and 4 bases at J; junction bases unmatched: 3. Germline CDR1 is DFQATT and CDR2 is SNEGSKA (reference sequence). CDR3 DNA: TGCAGTGCTAGAGGACTAGCGGGAGGGCCTTACAATGAGCAGTTCTTC. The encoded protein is CSARGLAGGPYNEQFF.

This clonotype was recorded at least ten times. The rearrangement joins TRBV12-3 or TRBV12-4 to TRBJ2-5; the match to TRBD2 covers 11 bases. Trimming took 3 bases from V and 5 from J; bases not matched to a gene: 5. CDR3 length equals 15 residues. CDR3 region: CASSFSGGAIETQYF. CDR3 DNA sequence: TGTGCCAGCAGTTTTAGCGGGGGGGCTATTGAGACCCAGTACTTC.

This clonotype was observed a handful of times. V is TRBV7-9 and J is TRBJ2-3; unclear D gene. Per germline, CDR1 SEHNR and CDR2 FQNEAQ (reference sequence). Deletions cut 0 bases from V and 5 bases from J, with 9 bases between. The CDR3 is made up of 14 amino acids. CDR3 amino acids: CASSLAGSGDTQYF. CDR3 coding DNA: TGTGCCAGCAGCTTAGCGGGGTCCGGAGATACGCAGTATTTT.